The rows below give T cell receptor beta chains drawn from one sample of a study of T cells in Graves' hyperthyroidism and ophthalmopathy. TCRdb reprocessed the multiplex PCR reads with MiXCR, giving one entry per CDR3 protein. The sample records approximately 740,000 distinct CDR3 sequences, 14% being singletons. The sample was blood. The source is a woman under 30 with Graves' hyperthyroidism. CDR3s include the opening cysteine and the closing phenylalanine or tryptophan. The D gene is left open where the match is weak. Where a row states a size, it is once, few, many or the class of an expanded clone; other rows omit it.

d_call	clone_size	j_call	v_call	cdr3_nt	cdr3_aa
TRBD1	few	TRBJ2-7	TRBV20-1	TGCAGTGCCGAGCTACAGGGGGGATCCTACGAGCAGTACTTC	CSAELQGGSYEQYF
.	once	TRBJ1-1	TRBV5-6	TGTGCCAGCAGCTTGGAACGGTATGGAGCTTTCTTT	CASSLERYGAFF
.	.	TRBJ2-1	TRBV7-8	TGTGCCAGCAGCTTATGGAGACTACAGTACAATGAGCAGTTCTTC	CASSLWRLQYNEQFF
.	few	TRBJ1-2	TRBV4-3	TGCGCCAGCAGCCAAGATTGGGGGCGCGGTGATCGTGGCTACACCTTC	CASSQDWGRGDRGYTF
TRBD2	few	TRBJ2-1	TRBV7-2	TGTGCCAGCAACTCCCAGGCGGGAGTCTCCTATGAGCAGTTCTTC	CASNSQAGVSYEQFF
.	few	TRBJ2-5	TRBV10-3	TGTGCCATCAGTGAAAATCGGCGGGGTACGGAGACCCAGTACTTC	CAISENRRGTETQYF
.	few	TRBJ2-7	TRBV7-9	TGTGCCAGCAGCTCCATGCAGGGAATCTACGAGCAGTACTTC	CASSSMQGIYEQYF
.	.	TRBJ2-1	TRBV20-1	TGCAGTGCTAGACTTGCCATCTACAATGAGCAGTTCTTC	CSARLAIYNEQFF
TRBD2	many	TRBJ2-3	TRBV24-1	TGTGCCACCAGTGATTTGCGGAGGGCGGGGGCAGATACGCAGTATTTT	CATSDLRRAGADTQYF
TRBD2	.	TRBJ2-2	TRBV9	TGTGCCAGCAGCCCCTGGGTCGGGAGGGCCTCCGGGGAGCTGTTTTTT	CASSPWVGRASGELFF
TRBD2	.	TRBJ2-3	TRBV7-8	TGTGCCAGCAGCTTTCCTCTAGCGGGAGGGCAGACAGATACGCAGTATTTT	CASSFPLAGGQTDTQYF
.	.	TRBJ2-5	TRBV3-1	TGTGCCAGCAGCCAAGTCATTGGATCGCGGGAGACCCAGTACTTC	CASSQVIGSRETQYF
TRBD2	many	TRBJ2-1	TRBV11-2	TGTGCCAGCAGCCTGACTAGCTGGGATGAGCAGTTCTTC	CASSLTSWDEQFF
.	.	TRBJ2-1	TRBV29-1	TGCAGCGTTGGATCGGGGGTAGGTGAGCAGTTCTTC	CSVGSGVGEQFF
TRBD2	many	TRBJ2-5	TRBV10-3	TGTGCCATCAGTGGATCAGGACTAGCGGGAGGAGAGACCCAGTACTTC	CAISGSGLAGGETQYF
.	few	TRBJ1-3	TRBV6-5	TGTGCCAGCAGTTACTCCCAGTACTCTGGAAACACCATATATTTT	CASSYSQYSGNTIYF
.	few	TRBJ2-3	TRBV4-1	TGCGCCAGCAGCCAAGGGGGGGGACAGAGCCGCACAGATACGCAGTATTTT	CASSQGGGQSRTDTQYF
.	many	TRBJ2-1	TRBV14	TGTGCCAGCAGCCAAGAAACTCGGGTTGAGCAGTTCTTC	CASSQETRVEQFF
.	many	TRBJ1-2	TRBV28	TGTGCCAGCAGTTGGGGCGGATCCCTGGGTGGCTACACCTTC	CASSWGGSLGGYTF
.	many	TRBJ2-7	TRBV7-9	TGTGCCAGCAGCCCCGAGGGATGGGTCTCGGGGGTTGAGCAGTACTTC	CASSPEGWVSGVEQYF